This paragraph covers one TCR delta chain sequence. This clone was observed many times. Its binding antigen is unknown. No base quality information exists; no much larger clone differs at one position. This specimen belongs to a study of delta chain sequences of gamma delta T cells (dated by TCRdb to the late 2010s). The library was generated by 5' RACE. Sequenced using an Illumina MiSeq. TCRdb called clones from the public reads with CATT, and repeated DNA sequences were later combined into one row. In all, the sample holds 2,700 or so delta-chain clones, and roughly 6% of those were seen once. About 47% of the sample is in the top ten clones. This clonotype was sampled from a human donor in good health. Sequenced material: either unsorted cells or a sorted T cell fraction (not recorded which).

The CDR3 in this case is CACDTLLGGYTDKLIF. In nucleotides, the sequence is TGTGCCTGTGACACTCTCCTGGGGGGTTACACCGATAAACTCATCTTT. This receptor chain uses TRDV2 and TRDJ1, and TRDD3 aligns with 7 junction nucleotides. Including cysteine and phenylalanine, the CDR3 has 16 amino acids. Solely the CDR3 DNA is kept, with 48 bases framed from the first base. The germline V and J ends show losses of 1 base and 0 bases respectively, and no gene match explains 7 bases of the junction. CDR1 and CDR2 are drawn from the germline V gene: GEAIGNYY, EKD.